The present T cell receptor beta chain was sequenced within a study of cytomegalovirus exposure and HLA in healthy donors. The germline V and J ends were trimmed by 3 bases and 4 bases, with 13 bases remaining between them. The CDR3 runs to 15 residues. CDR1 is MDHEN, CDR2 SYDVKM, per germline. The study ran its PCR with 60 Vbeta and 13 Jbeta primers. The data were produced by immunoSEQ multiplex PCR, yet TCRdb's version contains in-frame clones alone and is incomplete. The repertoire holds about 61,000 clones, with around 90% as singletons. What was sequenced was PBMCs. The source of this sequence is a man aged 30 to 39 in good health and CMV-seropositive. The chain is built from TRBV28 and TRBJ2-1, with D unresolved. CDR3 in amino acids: CASSFLEWQYNEQFF. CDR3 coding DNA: TGTGCCAGCAGTTTTCTGGAGTGGCAGTACAATGAGCAGTTCTTC.